These 32 T cell receptor beta chains were sequenced from one sample in a study of PD-1 blockade in classical Hodgkin lymphoma. The data were produced by immunoSEQ multiplex PCR, yet TCRdb's version contains in-frame clones alone and is incomplete. In the table there are 110,000 or so clones, about 88% of which are singletons. After autologous stem cell transplantation all patients relapsed, and prior brentuximab vedotin exposure differed between cohorts. The starting material was peripheral blood mononuclear cells (PBMCs), obtained before the second cycle of nivolumab. The receptor source for this set is a human donor with classical Hodgkin lymphoma.

The chain combines TRBV6-4 with TRBJ1-2; D unclear. Germline lookup yields CDR1 MRHNA and CDR2 SNTAGT. Trimming removed 2 bases from V and 4 bases from J, with 8 bases in between. The CDR3 runs to 13 residues. As DNA, the CDR3 is TGTGCCAGCAGTGACAGTGCCGGCTATGGCTACACCTTC. It is translated as CASSDSAGYGYTF.

V is TRBV4-1 and J is TRBJ1-6, with D maybe TRBD1 (5 bases). This CDR3 has 19 residues. Per the germline V gene, CDR1 is MGHRA and CDR2 is YSYEKL. The V gene lost 0 bases and the J gene lost 0 bases, with 15 bases spanning the gap. The CDR3 DNA sequence: TGCGCCAGCAGCCAAGAGGTCCAGGGAAGGAGCTCCTATAATTCACCCCTCCACTTT. This encodes CASSQEVQGRSSYNSPLHF.

V is TRBV27 and J is TRBJ2-3; 9 nucleotides match TRBD2. The germline gives CDR1 MNHEY, CDR2 SMNVEV (reference sequence). The CDR3 has 16 amino acids. The trim removed 4 bases at V and 0 bases at J, leaving 5 bases unmatched. The CDR3 sequence: CASSSSGRSSTDTQYF. For the CDR3, the DNA is TGTGCCAGCAGTTCCAGCGGGAGGTCTAGCACAGATACGCAGTATTTT.

The chain is built from TRBV5-6 and TRBJ2-7; either TRBD1 or TRBD2 may fit D (6 bases each). The germline V gene encodes CDR1 SGHDT and CDR2 YYEEEE. The CDR3 length is 16 residues. Trimming took off 0 bases at V and 11 bases at J, with 24 bases between the two ends. Written as DNA, the CDR3 is TGTGCCAGCAGCTTGGTGGTCGGGGGCCCGGACTACCCAAAGTACTTC. Protein sequence: CASSLVVGGPDYPKYF. Full variable domain (remainder filled in from reference TRBV5-6 and TRBJ2-7): DAGVTQSPTHLIKTRGQQVTLRCSPKSGHDTVSWYQQALGQGPQFIFQYYEEEERQRGNFPDRFSGHQFPNYSSELNVNALLLGDSALYLCASSLVVGGPDYPKYFGPGTRLTVT.

Here the CDR3 reads CASSAGDRVVAQETQYF. The DNA of the CDR3 is TGTGCCAGTAGTGCGGGGGACAGGGTTGTGGCGCAAGAGACCCAGTACTTC. This chain joins TRBV19 and TRBJ2-5; 9 bases are a match to TRBD1. Germline values: CDR1 LNHDA, CDR2 SQIVND (reference sequence). This CDR3 has 17 residues. The V gene end was trimmed by 5 bases and the J gene end by 2 bases; junction bases not matched to a gene: 12.

The chain combines TRBV6-5 with TRBJ2-7; possibly TRBD1 for D (6 bases). V lost 5 bases, J lost 4 bases, and 15 bases lay in between. The CDR3 spans 14 residues. Germline assignment: CDR1 MNHEY and CDR2 SVGAGI. CDR3 DNA sequence: TGTGCCAGCAGTACAAACATGGGGGCTTACGAGCAGTACTTC. Translation: CASSTNMGAYEQYF.

The chain links TRBV19 to TRBJ2-2; 7 nucleotides agree with TRBD1. The CDR3 covers 11 residues. Germline lookup yields CDR1 LNHDA and CDR2 SQIVND (reference sequence). The trim removed 8 bases at V and 7 bases at J, leaving 1 base unmatched. Here the CDR3 reads CASRTGGELFF. DNA of the CDR3: TGTGCCAGTCGGACAGGCGGGGAGCTGTTTTTT.

There are a few counts of this clone. This chain connects TRBV2 to TRBJ2-2, with D possibly matching TRBD2 (5 bases). Germline V gene lookup returns CDR1 SNHLY and CDR2 FYNNEI. This CDR3 comprises 15 residues. Between the trimmed V and J ends, which lost 4 bases and 3 bases, there was a span of 12 bases. The CDR3 spells CASSAKTTDTGELFF. The CDR3 DNA follows: TGTGCCAGCAGTGCCAAGACTACCGACACCGGGGAGCTGTTTTTT.

The V call is TRBV6-4, the J call TRBJ2-2, with D possibly called TRBD1 or TRBD2 (6 bases each). Trimming stripped 0 bases from V and 4 bases from J, with 12 bases between. Germline CDR1 is MRHNA and CDR2 is SNTAGT. The CDR3 is made up of 16 amino acids. This CDR3 reads CASSDSPGASTGELFF. As DNA, the CDR3 is TGTGCCAGCAGTGACTCCCCGGGGGCGAGCACCGGGGAGCTGTTTTTT.

This clone showed up just a few times. J is TRBJ1-2 and V is TRBV14; D is unclear. The germline V gene has CDR1 SGHDN and CDR2 FVKESK. The CDR3 covers 12 residues. V was pared by 1 base and J by 4 bases, with 4 bases between. The CDR3 loop reads CASSQGLYGYTF. The CDR3 DNA reads as TGTGCCAGCAGCCAAGGGCTCTATGGCTACACCTTC.

V usage is TRBV11-3 and J usage is TRBJ2-3, with D possibly being TRBD2 (5 bases). CDR1 and CDR2 (germline): SGHNT, YENEEA. This CDR3 comprises 13 residues. V lost 4 bases to trimming and J lost 0 bases, with 5 bases between them. The CDR3 DNA sequence: TGTGCCAGCAGCTCGGGGAGCACAGATACGCAGTATTTT. Protein: CASSSGSTDTQYF.

The gene calls are TRBV5-1 and TRBJ1-1; 8 nucleotides align to TRBD1. Germline values: CDR1 SGHRS, CDR2 YFSETQ. CDR3 length equals 16 residues. Trimming took 0 bases from V and 3 from J; bases not matched to a gene: 7. The CDR3 loop reads CASSLEQGGKDTEAFF. In nucleotides, the CDR3 is TGCGCCAGCAGCTTGGAACAGGGGGGGAAGGACACTGAAGCTTTCTTT.

The CDR3 bases are TGTGCCAGCAGCGGCCCTAGCGGGAGGGACATATACAATGAGCAGTTCTTC. It translates to CASSGPSGRDIYNEQFF. V is TRBV4-2 and J is TRBJ2-1; 12 bases line up with TRBD2. CDR1 LGHNA and CDR2 YNFKEQ come from the germline V gene. CDR3 length: 17 residues. Trimming at V came to 5 bases and at J to 4 bases, leaving 9 bases not matched to a gene.

The chain links TRBV5-1 to TRBJ1-2; possibly TRBD1 for D (5 bases). The ends were cut back, 0 bases at V and 6 bases at J, with 15 bases in the middle. Germline CDR1 SGHRS, CDR2 YFSETQ. The CDR3 loop spans 15 amino acids. CDR3 sequence: CASSLATTGKNGYTF. The CDR3 DNA reads TGCGCCAGCAGCTTGGCTACTACAGGAAAAAATGGCTACACCTTC.

This clone was recorded once. The rearrangement links TRBV4-1 to TRBJ1-1, with 7 bases matching TRBD1. Germline V gene data show CDR1 as MGHRA and CDR2 as YSYEKL. J lost 1 base, V lost 1 base, and 3 bases had no gene match. The CDR3 spans 15 residues. DNA for the CDR3: TGCGCCAGCAGCCAAGGGGCAGGGGGGAACACTGAAGCTTTCTTT. Protein product: CASSQGAGGNTEAFF.

J is TRBJ1-2 and V is TRBV28; weak D call: TRBD1 (5 bases). With 6 bases removed from V and 7 bases from J, the gap between germline ends came to 15 bases. In germline, CDR1 is MDHEN, CDR2 SYDVKM. The CDR3 consists of 13 residues. The CDR3 region has the DNA TGTGCCAGCAGCTTCAGGGCCAGAGGTGGCTACACCTTC. Amino acids: CASSFRARGGYTF.

This chain connects TRBV5-4 to TRBJ2-7; TRBD2 matches at 12 bases. The germline V gene has CDR1 SGHNT and CDR2 YYREEE (reference sequence). This CDR3 contains 15 residues. The V segment lost 2 bases and the J segment 5 bases; nucleotides outside the gene matches: 5. CDR3 in DNA: TGTGCCAGCAGCTTCGACCGGACTAGCGGGGACGAGCAGTACTTC. Protein product: CASSFDRTSGDEQYF.

The chain has TRBV18 and TRBJ2-7; D tentatively fits TRBD1 or TRBD2 (8 bases each). The CDR3 is 16 amino acids. Trimming took 3 bases from V and 7 from J, leaving 22 bases between them. Germline CDR1 is KGHSH and CDR2 is LQKENI. CDR3 protein: CASSPLAGQDLGEQYF. As DNA, the CDR3 is TGTGCCAGCTCACCGTTAGCGGGACAGGACCTGGGGGAGCAGTACTTC.

The chain recombines TRBV19 with TRBJ1-1, with D hard to call. With 0 bases removed from V and 8 bases from J, the gap between germline ends came to 10 bases. CDR3 size: 13 residues. CDR1 is LNHDA and CDR2 is SQIVND in the germline V gene (reference sequence). The CDR3 bases are TGTGCCAGTAGTATAGATCTGGCAGCCGAAGCTTTCTTT. Its translation is CASSIDLAAEAFF. Combining the CDR3 with reference TRBV19 and TRBJ1-1 gives the whole variable domain DGGITQSPKYLFRKEGQNVTLSCEQNLNHDAMYWYRQDPGQGLRLIYYSQIVNDFQKGDIAEGYSVSREKKESFPLTVTSAQKNPTAFYLCASSIDLAAEAFFGQGTRLTVV.

This clone has a single count. V usage is TRBV15 and J usage is TRBJ2-7; possibly TRBD1 for D (6 bases). The germline CDR1 and CDR2 sequences are LNHNV and YYDKDF (reference sequence). V lost 0 bases and J 1 base, leaving 7 bases between the germline ends. CDR3 length: 14 residues. The CDR3 DNA reads as TGTGCCACCAGCAGAGAGAGGGGGTCCTACGAGCAGTACTTC. It yields the protein CATSRERGSYEQYF.

This clone was detected a few times. The chain combines TRBV30 with TRBJ1-5; D remains ambiguous. Germline CDR1 GTSNPN, CDR2 SVGIG (reference sequence). Trimming took 3 bases from V and 1 from J, leaving 7 bases between them. This CDR3 contains 13 residues. CDR3 loop: CAWSPESNQPQHF. CDR3 sequence (DNA): TGTGCCTGGAGCCCAGAAAGCAATCAGCCCCAGCATTTT. The full variable domain, with the rest looked up from reference TRBV30 and TRBJ1-5, is SQTIHQWPATLVQPVGSPLSLECTVEGTSNPNLYWYRQAAGRGLQLLFYSVGIGQISSEVPQNLSASRPQDRQFILSSKKLLLSDSGFYLCAWSPESNQPQHFGDGTRLSIL.

The chain is built from TRBV30 and TRBJ1-1, with D hard to call. Trimming stripped 3 bases from V and 6 bases from J, with 11 bases between. The CDR3 length is 12 residues. The germline V gene encodes CDR1 GTSNPN and CDR2 SVGIG (reference sequence). CDR3 in amino acids: CAWRRADPEAFF. In nucleotides, the CDR3 is TGTGCCTGGAGGAGGGCGGACCCTGAAGCTTTCTTT.

The V gene is TRBV11-2, the J gene TRBJ2-1; 7 nucleotides agree with TRBD2. J gave up 4 bases and V 1 base, and 7 bases lay outside the gene matches. CDR3 length: 16 amino acids. The V gene's germline CDR1 is SGHAT and CDR2 FQNNGV. The CDR3 spells CASSLVGLAAYNEQFF. CDR3 DNA: TGTGCCAGCAGCTTAGTGGGGCTAGCGGCTTACAATGAGCAGTTCTTC.

This clone was counted a single time. The CDR3 loop is CASTPSAGGPGKTQYF. In nucleotides, the CDR3 is TGCGCCAGCACCCCCTCGGCGGGAGGGCCTGGAAAGACCCAGTACTTC. This chain joins TRBV5-1 and TRBJ2-5; TRBD2 matches at 9 bases. The length of the CDR3 is 16 residues. Germline V gives CDR1 SGHRS, CDR2 YFSETQ. With 6 bases clipped from V and 6 bases from J, the junction kept 15 bases outside the gene matches.

This clone came up once. The V gene is TRBV10-3, the J gene TRBJ1-3, with D perhaps TRBD1 (5 bases). There are 12 residues in the CDR3. V shed 10 bases and J shed 4 bases, with 11 bases lying between them. CDR1 and CDR2 from the germline V gene are ENHRY and SYGVKD. The CDR3 protein is CATQGSGNTIYF. The CDR3 DNA is TGTGCCACCCAGGGTTCCGGAAACACCATATATTTT.

The V and J genes are TRBV7-2 and TRBJ2-7; 12 bases fit TRBD2. Trimming at V came to 3 bases and at J to 0 bases, leaving 3 bases not matched to a gene. This CDR3 has 16 amino acids. Per the germline V gene, CDR1 is SGHTA and CDR2 is FQGNSA. In DNA form, the CDR3 reads TGTGCCAGCAGCTTCTCACTAGCGGGAGGCTCCTACGAGCAGTACTTC. Its translation: CASSFSLAGGSYEQYF.

V is TRBV19 and J is TRBJ2-1, with D possibly TRBD2 on 7 matching bases. The CDR3 extends over 17 amino acids. Per the germline V gene, CDR1 is LNHDA and CDR2 is SQIVND (reference sequence). Trimming took 6 bases from V and 7 from J, leaving 25 bases between them. DNA of the CDR3: TGTGCCAGTAGCCATGGGGGCGGGAGCCCTCTACGGAATGAGCAGTTCTTC. Translating it yields CASSHGGGSPLRNEQFF.

This chain links TRBV7-6 with TRBJ1-1, with 10 bases aligning to TRBD1. From germline, CDR1 is SGHVS and CDR2 FNYEAQ. J lost 4 bases, V lost 5 bases, and 7 bases had no gene match. The CDR3 has 15 amino acids. The CDR3 bases are TGTGCCAGCAGCCTGACAGGGGGCGTGAGCACTGAAGCTTTCTTT. Residues: CASSLTGGVSTEAFF.

In this sample, this clone turned up once. The J gene is TRBJ2-7, the V gene TRBV6-5; D is uncertain. V was clipped by 2 bases and J by 5 bases, with 10 bases between them. Germline values: CDR1 MNHEY, CDR2 SVGAGI. The CDR3 runs to 13 residues. The CDR3 region is CASSYTHSDEQYF. CDR3 coding DNA: TGTGCCAGCAGTTACACTCACAGCGACGAGCAGTACTTC.

V usage is TRBV7-9 and J usage is TRBJ1-5, with 7 positions matching TRBD1. With V trimmed by 1 base and J by 7 bases, 7 bases remained unmatched. Germline V gene data show CDR1 as SEHNR and CDR2 as FQNEAQ (reference sequence). The CDR3 totals 15 residues. The CDR3, as DNA: TGTGCCAGCAGCTTAGAGGCAGGGGGAGGACAGCCCCAGCATTTT. Amino acid sequence: CASSLEAGGGQPQHF.

The V and J genes are TRBV27 and TRBJ1-2; D might be TRBD1 (5 bases). The CDR3 is 15 amino acids. Trimming left V 5 bases short and J 4 bases short, with 17 bases between. Germline CDR1 is MNHEY and CDR2 is SMNVEV (reference sequence). CDR3 DNA sequence: TGTGCCAGCAGTACACGGGACCCGTCATTCTATGGCTACACCTTC. It yields the protein CASSTRDPSFYGYTF.

V and J are TRBV6-5 and TRBJ1-1; D is undetermined. The V and J ends lost 6 bases and 10 bases respectively, with 15 bases between them. This CDR3 is built from 12 residues. Per the germline V gene, CDR1 is MNHEY and CDR2 is SVGAGI. Here the CDR3 reads CASSPGGLRAFF. In DNA form, the CDR3 reads TGTGCCAGCAGCCCCGGCGGATTACGAGCTTTCTTT.